The 17 T cell receptor beta chains listed next were all sequenced from one sample in a study of HIV-infected patients and healthy controls. Around 450 ng RNA was reverse transcribed with alpha and beta constant-region primers. Separate chain-specific third strand synthesis with multiplexing indices produced the alpha and beta libraries. TCRdb fed the 5' RACE reads into MiXCR, producing one record per CDR3 protein. The table records roughly 14,000 distinct CDR3 sequences, approximately 12% of them present only once. Roughly three months, about 14 weeks, into antiretroviral therapy, follow-up blood was collected. No cell fractionation was done, so the repertoire covers all unsorted peripheral blood T cells. The sequences come from blood, collected during antiretroviral therapy. All receptors derive from an adult with HIV infection. The donor label of this sample is uncertain.

This clonotype occurred many times. This chain joins TRBV12-3 or TRBV12-4 and TRBJ2-1; TRBD1 might be the D (5 bases). Trimming pared 7 bases from V and 7 bases from J, leaving 17 bases between. The CDR3 has 14 amino acids. CDR3 nucleotide sequence: TGTGCCAGCATCAAAGGGGCCCCCGTGAATGAGCAGTTCTTC. This translates into CASIKGAPVNEQFF.

This clonotype was seen many times. The rearrangement uses TRBV20-1 and TRBJ2-7; no firm D call. The CDR3 contains 12 residues. Trimming stripped 0 bases from V and 3 bases from J, with 6 bases between. CDR1 and CDR2 from the germline V gene are DFQATT and SNEGSKA (reference sequence). CDR3 DNA sequence: TGCAGTGCTAGAGACAAGTTCTACGAGCAGTACTTC. Amino acid sequence: CSARDKFYEQYF.

This chain links TRBV7-8 with TRBJ2-7; tentatively, D is TRBD2 (7 bases). This CDR3 comprises 15 residues. Germline values: CDR1 SGHVS, CDR2 FQNEAQ. Trimming took off 0 bases at V and 3 bases at J, with 12 bases between the two ends. This CDR3 is CASSLAAGAIYEQYF. CDR3 nucleotides: TGTGCCAGCAGCTTAGCGGCGGGGGCTATCTACGAGCAGTACTTC.

The chain links TRBV29-1 to TRBJ2-1; 8 bases are a match to TRBD1. CDR3 size: 13 residues. Germline V gives CDR1 SQVTM, CDR2 ANQGSEA. After removal of 6 bases from V and 3 bases from J, the junction contained 4 bases not matched to a gene. CDR3 DNA: TGCAGCGTGACCGGGACAGGCTACAATGAGCAGTTCTTC. Protein product: CSVTGTGYNEQFF.

For this clonotype: A read error may explain this, as a much larger clone is one base away. This chain joins TRBV5-4 and TRBJ1-2; TRBD1 agrees at 7 bases. This CDR3 region has 15 residues. Germline V gene sequence: CDR1 SGHNT, CDR2 YYREEE (reference sequence). CDR3 region: CASILKSGQPYGYTF. The CDR3 nucleotides read TGTGCCAGCATCTTGAAGTCGGGACAGCCTTATGGCTACACCTTC.

The sample holds many counts of this clonotype. V is TRBV5-1 and J is TRBJ2-3; a possible D gene is TRBD2 (5 bases). V lost 0 bases and J lost 3, with 20 bases in between. This CDR3 has 18 residues. CDR1 is SGHRS, CDR2 YFSETQ, per germline. The CDR3 loop reads CASSLASVGAIMTDTQYF. The DNA for the CDR3 is TGCGCCAGCAGCTTGGCCAGTGTGGGAGCCATTATGACAGATACGCAGTATTTT.

This clonotype was detected ten times or more. The chain is built from TRBV2 and TRBJ2-3, with D possibly matching TRBD2 (5 bases). Between the trimmed V and J ends, which lost 6 bases and 5 bases, there was a span of 27 bases. The CDR3 extends over 18 amino acids. Germline V lookup: CDR1 SNHLY, CDR2 FYNNEI. CDR3 residues: CASRTGIGGFVFIDTQYF. In DNA form, the CDR3 reads TGTGCCAGCAGGACCGGGATAGGAGGATTTGTTTTTATAGATACGCAGTATTTT. The full variable domain, completed using reference TRBV2 and TRBJ2-3, is EPEVTQTPSHQVTQMGQEVILRCVPISNHLYFYWYRQILGQKVEFLVSFYNNEISEKSEIFDDQFSVERPDGSNFTLKIRSTKLEDSAMYFCASRTGIGGFVFIDTQYFGPGTRLTVL.

Many counts were recorded for this clonotype. In DNA form, the CDR3 reads TGTGCCAGCAGTTACTCCCGGGGACAGGGCGTCGATGAGCAGTTCTTC. It encodes CASSYSRGQGVDEQFF. The chain uses TRBV6-6 and TRBJ2-1; 9 nucleotides align to TRBD1. V was clipped by 0 bases and J by 8 bases; unmatched bases: 8. The CDR3 is 16 amino acids. The V gene's germline CDR1 is MNHNY and CDR2 SVGAGI (reference sequence).

Many counts were recorded for this clonotype. V gene TRBV29-1 combines with J gene TRBJ2-1; D is uncertain. V lost 4 bases to trimming and J lost 5 bases, with 18 bases between them. Germline CDR1 and CDR2: SQVTM and ANQGSEA. CDR3 length equals 15 residues. This CDR3 is CSVARMVGFNNEQFF. The CDR3 DNA reads TGCAGCGTTGCCCGCATGGTGGGGTTCAACAATGAGCAGTTCTTC.

This clonotype was seen at least ten times. CDR3 loop: CARDRGPHEQYF. Written as DNA, the CDR3 is TGTGCCCGGGACAGGGGTCCACACGAGCAGTACTTC. The gene calls are TRBV30 and TRBJ2-7; TRBD1 matches at 10 bases. Germline V lookup: CDR1 GTSNPN, CDR2 SVGIG (reference sequence). CDR3 length equals 12 residues. The ends lost 8 bases at V and 5 bases at J; junction bases unmatched: 6.

In this sample, this clonotype turned up many times. The chain links TRBV7-6 to TRBJ2-5; D uncertain. The CDR3 runs to 14 residues. V lost 3 bases to trimming and J lost 2 bases, with 10 bases between them. Germline values: CDR1 SGHVS, CDR2 FNYEAQ. The CDR3 spells CASSFGNSQETQYF. The CDR3 bases are TGTGCCAGCAGCTTTGGAAACTCACAAGAGACCCAGTACTTC. Based on the CDR3 plus reference TRBV7-6 and TRBJ2-5, the full variable domain is GAGVSQSPRYKVTKRGQDVALRCDPISGHVSLYWYRQALGQGPEFLTYFNYEAQQDKSGLPNDRFSAERPEGSISTLTIQRTEQRDSAMYRCASSFGNSQETQYFGPGTRLLVL.

This clonotype was counted at least ten times. This chain connects TRBV10-3 to TRBJ2-7, with 10 bases matching TRBD1. This CDR3 region has 16 residues. The junction had 12 bases not matched to a gene; V was cut back by 6 bases and J by 4 bases. CDR1 ENHRY and CDR2 SYGVKD come from the germline V gene. The CDR3 loop is CAIRETDRGFEYEQYF. The CDR3 DNA reads as TGTGCCATCAGAGAAACGGACAGGGGGTTTGAGTACGAGCAGTACTTC.

This clonotype was observed at least ten times. The chain is built from TRBV28 and TRBJ2-1, with 11 nucleotides matching TRBD1. Looked up from germline, CDR1 is MDHEN and CDR2 is SYDVKM. V shed 7 bases, J shed 7 bases, and the junction held 9 bases outside the gene matches. The CDR3 runs to 15 residues. Here the CDR3 reads CASNPPGQGVNEQFF. The CDR3 coding sequence is TGTGCCAGCAACCCGCCGGGACAGGGGGTGAATGAGCAGTTCTTC.

J is TRBJ2-5 and V is TRBV20-1, with TRBD2 matching over 12 bases. The V segment lost 4 bases and the J segment 4 bases; nucleotides outside the gene matches: 1. Per the germline V gene, CDR1 is DFQATT and CDR2 is SNEGSKA (reference sequence). There are 13 residues in the CDR3. Written as DNA, the CDR3 is TGCAGTGCTACTAGCGGGGGGGGAGAGACCCAGTACTTC. Protein product: CSATSGGGETQYF.

This clonotype was observed a handful of times. V is TRBV7-9 and J is TRBJ2-2; no firm D call. The CDR3 consists of 14 residues. Per the germline V gene, CDR1 is SEHNR and CDR2 is FQNEAQ (reference sequence). V was trimmed by 5 bases and J by 6 bases, leaving 13 bases between them. The CDR3: CASSLVVVAGELFF. DNA of the CDR3: TGTGCCAGCAGCCTGGTTGTCGTAGCCGGGGAGCTGTTTTTT.

This clonotype was recorded at least ten times. The CDR3 DNA follows: TGTGCCAGCAGCCAAGACTATGGGAAGCCCCAGCATTTT. Amino acids: CASSQDYGKPQHF. V gene TRBV14 combines with J gene TRBJ1-5; D ambiguous. Germline V gives CDR1 SGHDN, CDR2 FVKESK. The CDR3 is 13 residues long. V was clipped by 0 bases and J by 8 bases, with 8 bases between them. The variable domain in full, completed from reference TRBV14 and TRBJ1-5, reads EAGVTQFPSHSVIEKGQTVTLRCDPISGHDNLYWYRRVMGKEIKFLLHFVKESKQDESGMPNNRFLAERTGGTYSTLKVQPAELEDSGVYFCASSQDYGKPQHFGDGTRLSIL.

In this sample, this clonotype turned up many times. The rearrangement joins TRBV20-1 to TRBJ2-3; 7 bases are shared with TRBD2. Looked up from germline, CDR1 is DFQATT and CDR2 is SNEGSKA (reference sequence). With V trimmed by 6 bases and J by 3 bases, 9 bases remained unmatched. The CDR3 runs to 14 residues. The CDR3 sequence: CSASGTTRTDTQYF. As DNA, the CDR3 is TGCAGTGCCTCCGGGACTACACGTACAGATACGCAGTATTTT.